The T cell receptor (beta chain) under discussion was sequenced for a study of T cell repertoires in cytomegalovirus infection. Study summary: Public signatures in TCR beta pointed to CMV infection and matching HLA type.

TCRdb re-analysed the reads in MiXCR, keeping a single row per CDR3 protein. The sample has roughly 630,000 distinct CDR3 sequences, about 24% seen once. For this clonotype: Its specificity is unknown.

The CDR3 has 14 amino acids. The germline CDR1 and CDR2 sequences are ENHRY and SYGVKD. Trimming removed 5 bases from V and 0 bases from J; junction bases left unmatched: 3. Study results and limitations: CMV-specific TCR beta clonotypes restricted by HLA-C dominated the ex vivo response. Accumulated public TCR beta family frequency recognized individuals carrying CMV together with the relevant HLA.

The sequenced sample consisted of CD8+ T cells from PBMCs. The TCR comes from a human donor in good health (CMV status not recorded). Some clones in this sample may be carry-over from other donors' samples. The chain uses TRBV10-3 and TRBJ1-2, with 7 positions matching TRBD1. The CDR3 nucleotides read TGTGCCATCAGTTCGGACAGGACTAACTATGGCTACACCTTC. Protein sequence: CAISSDRTNYGYTF.